The rows below give T cell receptor beta chains drawn from one sample of a study of T cells after yellow fever vaccination. One entry per CDR3 protein, called by TCRdb with MiXCR from the 5' RACE reads. The repertoire holds a few hundred thousand distinct CDR3 sequences, with less than 3.5% as singletons. The sample was CD4+ T cells sorted from PBMCs, taken 10 days after the yellow fever booster vaccination. Receptor source: a man aged 18 to 30 who received the YFV17D yellow fever vaccine. Both conserved end residues are part of each CDR3. The D gene is left open where the match is weak. Rows may omit the clone size; those that give it use once, few, many or a size class.

clone_size,v_call,j_call,d_call,cdr3_aa,cdr3_nt
.,TRBV20-1,TRBJ1-4,.,CSARPPGVRANEKLFF,TGCAGTGCTAGACCCCCGGGGGTCAGGGCGAATGAAAAACTGTTTTTT
few,TRBV19,TRBJ1-1,.,CASSIQRNTEAFF,TGTGCCAGTAGTATACAGAGAAACACTGAAGCTTTCTTT
many,TRBV7-2,TRBJ1-1,TRBD1,CASSWGQWGTEAFF,TGTGCCAGCAGCTGGGGACAGTGGGGCACTGAAGCTTTCTTT
few,TRBV12-3/TRBV12-4,TRBJ2-7,.,CASSLSSSGGGFYEQYF,TGTGCCAGCAGTTTATCATCCTCAGGGGGAGGTTTCTACGAGCAGTACTTC
many,TRBV7-9,TRBJ2-5,.,CASSNDWVLYF,TGTGCCAGCAGCAACGACTGGGTTTTGTACTTC
.,TRBV3-1,TRBJ2-3,.,CASSQELWGTQYF,TGTGCCAGCAGCCAAGAATTGTGGGGTACGCAGTATTTT
many,TRBV6-1,TRBJ1-5,.,CASSDLRVGNQPQHF,TGTGCCAGCAGTGACCTCAGGGTGGGGAATCAGCCCCAGCATTTT
many,TRBV12-3/TRBV12-4,TRBJ1-1,.,CASSLDGERNTEAFF,TGTGCCAGCAGTTTAGATGGGGAGAGAAACACTGAAGCTTTCTTT
few,TRBV7-7,TRBJ2-1,.,CASSLGRWGDNEQFF,TGTGCCAGCAGCTTAGGTCGGTGGGGGGACAATGAGCAGTTCTTC
.,TRBV6-5,TRBJ1-6,.,CASSSLVGARSPLHF,TGTGCCAGCAGTTCCCTCGTGGGGGCGCGTTCACCCCTCCACTTT
many,TRBV7-2,TRBJ2-1,.,CASSSGFFEQFF,TGTGCCAGCAGCTCAGGGTTTTTCGAGCAGTTCTTC
many,TRBV12-3/TRBV12-4,TRBJ2-4,.,CASSRDRAKNIQYF,TGTGCCAGCAGCCGGGACCGAGCCAAAAACATTCAGTACTTC
many,TRBV12-3/TRBV12-4,TRBJ2-2,.,CASSLRWSDGTGELFF,TGTGCCAGCAGTTTACGGTGGAGCGATGGCACCGGGGAGCTGTTTTTT
many,TRBV20-1,TRBJ2-3,.,CSAAPGTGHTDTQYF,TGCAGTGCTGCCCCGGGGACTGGTCACACAGATACGCAGTATTTT
few,TRBV4-2,TRBJ1-1,TRBD1,CASSQAIHRGVGTEAFF,TGTGCCAGCAGCCAAGCTATCCACAGGGGGGTTGGGACTGAAGCTTTCTTT
many,TRBV5-1,TRBJ2-3,TRBD2,CASSLVSGGAVDTQYF,TGCGCCAGCAGCTTGGTTAGCGGGGGGGCCGTGGATACGCAGTATTTT
few,TRBV5-1,TRBJ2-7,TRBD2,CASRGGVYEQYF,TGCGCCAGCCGGGGGGGGGTTTACGAGCAGTACTTC
.,TRBV6-2/TRBV6-3,TRBJ2-1,.,CAIRGRRSYNEQFF,TGTGCCATCCGGGGGCGACGCTCCTACAATGAGCAGTTCTTC
many,TRBV10-3,TRBJ2-5,.,CAISETSSGETQYF,TGTGCCATCAGTGAGACTAGCAGTGGGGAGACCCAGTACTTC
few,TRBV12-3/TRBV12-4,TRBJ1-3,.,CASCVRLSGNTIYF,TGTGCCAGCTGCGTACGGTTATCTGGAAACACCATATATTTT
.,TRBV30,TRBJ2-1,.,CAWRGYNEQFF,TGTGCCTGGAGGGGATACAATGAGCAGTTCTTC
few,TRBV5-1,TRBJ2-5,.,CASSLPHQETQYF,TGCGCCAGCAGCTTGCCACACCAAGAGACCCAGTACTTC
few,TRBV5-1,TRBJ2-3,.,CASSQRLGDTQYF,TGCGCCAGCAGCCAGAGACTGGGAGATACGCAGTATTTT
few,TRBV5-5,TRBJ1-5,.,CASTLFAGNQPQHF,TGTGCCAGCACCCTTTTTGCGGGGAATCAGCCCCAGCATTTT
many,TRBV27,TRBJ2-3,.,CASSLRRPGVGTDTQYF,TGTGCCAGCAGTTTAAGACGGCCGGGAGTGGGCACAGATACGCAGTATTTT
many,TRBV5-1,TRBJ2-2,.,CASSLQGFAGELFF,TGCGCCAGCAGCTTACAGGGTTTTGCCGGGGAGCTGTTTTTT
.,TRBV12-3/TRBV12-4,TRBJ1-1,TRBD1,CASSSAPYRGGAFF,TGTGCCAGCAGCTCCGCACCCTACAGGGGGGGAGCTTTCTTT
many,TRBV18,TRBJ2-5,.,CASSQGAGQETQYF,TGTGCCAGCTCCCAAGGGGCAGGACAAGAGACCCAGTACTTC
few,TRBV5-1,TRBJ2-1,TRBD2,CASSHQGRGEYNEQFF,TGCGCCAGCAGCCACCAAGGTCGGGGGGAATACAATGAGCAGTTCTTC
many,TRBV12-3/TRBV12-4,TRBJ2-5,.,CASSLRHAQETQYF,TGTGCCAGCAGTTTACGGCACGCCCAAGAGACCCAGTACTTC
many,TRBV4-1,TRBJ1-1,.,CASSQPLGQGEAFF,TGCGCCAGCAGCCAACCCCTAGGGCAGGGAGAAGCTTTCTTT
.,TRBV29-1,TRBJ1-5,.,CSVGGGDSNQPQHF,TGCAGCGTTGGGGGCGGGGATAGCAATCAGCCCCAGCATTTT
many,TRBV7-2,TRBJ2-5,.,CASSLRGIQETQYF,TGTGCCAGCTCATTACGGGGGATACAAGAGACCCAGTACTTC
.,TRBV6-6,TRBJ2-2,TRBD2,CASSQAGGDVSTNTGELFF,TGTGCCAGCAGTCAAGCGGGGGGGGATGTGAGTACGAACACCGGGGAGCTGTTTTTT
many,TRBV20-1,TRBJ2-1,.,CAVRRGQYGEQFF,TGCGCCGTTCGGCGGGGGCAGTACGGTGAGCAGTTCTTC
few,TRBV12-3/TRBV12-4,TRBJ2-1,TRBD2,CASSLFQREHNEQFF,TGTGCCAGCAGTTTATTCCAGCGGGAACACAATGAGCAGTTCTTC
.,TRBV7-2,TRBJ2-2,TRBD1,CASSSQDRLAELFF,TGTGCCAGCAGCTCCCAGGACAGGCTCGCCGAGCTGTTTTTT
many,TRBV7-7,TRBJ2-1,TRBD2,CASSLAPASGGTPYGEQFF,TGTGCCAGCAGCTTAGCGCCGGCTAGCGGGGGGACGCCTTATGGTGAGCAGTTCTTC
few,TRBV4-2,TRBJ1-5,.,CASSPQKNQPQHF,TGTGCCAGCAGCCCACAGAAAAATCAGCCCCAGCATTTT
many,TRBV5-1,TRBJ1-6,TRBD1,CASSLGGQINSPLHF,TGCGCCAGCAGCTTGGGGGGACAGATAAATTCACCCCTCCACTTT
many,TRBV5-1,TRBJ2-3,.,CASSFGGLGTDTQYF,TGCGCCAGCAGCTTTGGGGGACTCGGCACAGATACGCAGTATTTT
.,TRBV5-4,TRBJ1-2,.,CASSPLNWAGGGYTF,TGTGCCAGCAGCCCCCTTAACTGGGCAGGCGGCGGCTACACCTTC
.,TRBV5-1,TRBJ2-1,.,CASSLTAGVSYNEQFF,TGCGCCAGCAGCTTGACCGCAGGGGTCTCCTACAATGAGCAGTTCTTC
many,TRBV4-2,TRBJ2-1,.,CASSQEQGRHEQFF,TGTGCCAGCAGCCAAGAACAGGGGAGGCATGAGCAGTTCTTC
many,TRBV7-8,TRBJ2-5,.,CASSLAQGHPETQYF,TGTGCCAGCAGCTTAGCTCAGGGCCATCCAGAGACCCAGTACTTC
many,TRBV5-1,TRBJ2-1,.,CASSQDPKSGNEQFF,TGCGCCAGCAGCCAAGACCCTAAATCGGGCAATGAGCAGTTCTTC
.,TRBV6-5,TRBJ1-3,.,CASSYGPAVGNTIYF,TGTGCCAGCAGTTACGGGCCAGCCGTAGGAAACACCATATATTTT
few,TRBV30,TRBJ1-3,.,CAWAKGRSGNTIYF,TGTGCCTGGGCTAAAGGGCGCTCTGGAAACACCATATATTTT
many,TRBV28,TRBJ1-4,.,CASSFHGKGEKLFF,TGTGCCAGCAGTTTCCACGGAAAAGGCGAAAAACTGTTTTTT
many,TRBV7-9,TRBJ1-2,.,CASTAGTGYGYTF,TGTGCCAGCACGGCCGGGACGGGCTATGGCTACACCTTC
many,TRBV10-3,TRBJ2-3,.,CAISDNTDTQYF,TGTGCCATCAGTGACAACACAGATACGCAGTATTTT
many,TRBV6-5,TRBJ2-7,.,CASSGSGVNYEQYF,TGTGCCAGCAGTGGCTCGGGTGTCAACTACGAGCAGTACTTC
few,TRBV11-2,TRBJ2-5,TRBD2,CASSFELAAQETQYF,TGTGCCAGCAGCTTTGAACTAGCGGCCCAAGAGACCCAGTACTTC
many,TRBV10-3,TRBJ2-3,TRBD2,CAISSTWAGDLTDTQYF,TGTGCCATCAGCTCAACGTGGGCGGGGGACCTCACAGATACGCAGTATTTT